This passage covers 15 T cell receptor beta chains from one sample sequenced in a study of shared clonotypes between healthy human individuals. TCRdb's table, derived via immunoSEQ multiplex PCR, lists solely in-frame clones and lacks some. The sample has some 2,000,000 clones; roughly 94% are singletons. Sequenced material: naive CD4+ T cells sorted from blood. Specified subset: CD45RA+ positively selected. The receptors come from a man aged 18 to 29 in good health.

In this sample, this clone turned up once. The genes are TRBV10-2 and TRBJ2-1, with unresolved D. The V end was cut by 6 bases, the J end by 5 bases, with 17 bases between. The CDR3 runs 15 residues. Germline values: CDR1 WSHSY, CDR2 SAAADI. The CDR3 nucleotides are TGCGCCAGCAGCCTAGAGAACCGACCCAACAATGAGCAGTTCTTC. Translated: CASSLENRPNNEQFF.

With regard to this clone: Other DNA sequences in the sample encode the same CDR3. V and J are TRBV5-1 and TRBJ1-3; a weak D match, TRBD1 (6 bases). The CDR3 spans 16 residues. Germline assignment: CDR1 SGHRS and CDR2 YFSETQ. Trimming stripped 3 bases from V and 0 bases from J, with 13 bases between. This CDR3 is CASSSGQGSSGNTIYF. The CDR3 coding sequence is TGCGCCAGCAGCTCTGGGCAGGGGAGCTCTGGAAACACCATATATTTT.

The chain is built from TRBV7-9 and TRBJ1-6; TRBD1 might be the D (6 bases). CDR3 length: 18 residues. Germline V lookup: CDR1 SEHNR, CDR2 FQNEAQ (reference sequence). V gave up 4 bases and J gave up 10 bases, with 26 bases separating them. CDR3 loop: CASSSFGSTGGVGSPLHF. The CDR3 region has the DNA TGTGCCAGCAGCTCATTTGGCTCTACGGGGGGCGTCGGGTCACCCCTCCACTTT.

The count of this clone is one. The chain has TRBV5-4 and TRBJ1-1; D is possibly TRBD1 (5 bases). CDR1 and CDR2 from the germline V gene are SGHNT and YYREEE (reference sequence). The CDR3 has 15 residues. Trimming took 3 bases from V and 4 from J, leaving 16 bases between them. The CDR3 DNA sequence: TGTGCCAGCAGCTCGGGAAAGTCTGGGGGCACTGAAGCTTTCTTT. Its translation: CASSSGKSGGTEAFF.

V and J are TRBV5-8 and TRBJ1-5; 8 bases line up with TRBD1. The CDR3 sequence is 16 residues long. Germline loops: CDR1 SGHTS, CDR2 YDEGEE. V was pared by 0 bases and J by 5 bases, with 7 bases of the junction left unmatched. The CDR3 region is CASSLGVGTGHQPQHF. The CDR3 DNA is TGTGCCAGCAGCTTGGGGGTCGGGACAGGCCATCAGCCCCAGCATTTT. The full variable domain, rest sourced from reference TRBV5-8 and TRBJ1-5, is EAGVTQSPTHLIKTRGQQATLRCSPISGHTSVYWYQQALGLGLQFLLWYDEGEERNRGNFPPRFSGRQFPNYSSELNVNALELEDSALYLCASSLGVGTGHQPQHFGDGTRLSIL.

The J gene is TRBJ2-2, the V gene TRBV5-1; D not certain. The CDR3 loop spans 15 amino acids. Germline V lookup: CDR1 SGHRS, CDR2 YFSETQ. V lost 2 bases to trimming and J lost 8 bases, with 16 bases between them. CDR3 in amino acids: CASSLRTSLGGELFF. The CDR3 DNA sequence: TGCGCCAGCAGCTTACGGACCTCCCTGGGAGGGGAGCTGTTTTTT.

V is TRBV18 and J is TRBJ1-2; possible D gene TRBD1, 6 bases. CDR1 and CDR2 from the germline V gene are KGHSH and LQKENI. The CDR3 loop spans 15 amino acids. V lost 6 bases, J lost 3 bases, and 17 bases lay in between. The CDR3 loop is CASSPRAGADYGYTF. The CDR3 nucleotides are TGTGCCAGCTCCCCCCGGGCGGGGGCGGACTATGGCTACACCTTC.

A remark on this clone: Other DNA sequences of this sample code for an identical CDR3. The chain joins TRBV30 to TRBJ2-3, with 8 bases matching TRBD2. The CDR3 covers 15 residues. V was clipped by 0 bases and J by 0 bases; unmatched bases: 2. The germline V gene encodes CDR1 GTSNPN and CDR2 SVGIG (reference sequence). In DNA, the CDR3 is TGTGCCTGGAGTGTACTAGCGGCTAGCACAGATACGCAGTATTTT. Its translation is CAWSVLAASTDTQYF.

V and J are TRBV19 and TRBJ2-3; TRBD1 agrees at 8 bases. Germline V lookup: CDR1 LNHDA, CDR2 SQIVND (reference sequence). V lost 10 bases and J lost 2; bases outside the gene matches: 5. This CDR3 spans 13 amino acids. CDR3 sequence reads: CATGQGITDTQYF. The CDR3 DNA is TGTGCCACCGGACAGGGTATCACAGATACGCAGTATTTT.

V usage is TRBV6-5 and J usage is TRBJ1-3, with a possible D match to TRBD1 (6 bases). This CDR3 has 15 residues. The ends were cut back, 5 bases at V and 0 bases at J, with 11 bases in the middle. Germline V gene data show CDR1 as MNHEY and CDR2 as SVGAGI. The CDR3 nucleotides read TGTGCCAGCAGTCGAGGGGGGGACTCTGGAAACACCATATATTTT. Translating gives CASSRGGDSGNTIYF.

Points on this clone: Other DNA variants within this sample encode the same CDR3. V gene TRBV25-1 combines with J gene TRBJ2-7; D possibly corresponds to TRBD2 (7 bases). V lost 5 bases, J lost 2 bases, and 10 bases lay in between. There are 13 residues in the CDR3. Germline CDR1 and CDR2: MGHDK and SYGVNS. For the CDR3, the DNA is TGTGCCAGCAGTAGGGGGGGGACCTACGAGCAGTACTTC. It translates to CASSRGGTYEQYF.

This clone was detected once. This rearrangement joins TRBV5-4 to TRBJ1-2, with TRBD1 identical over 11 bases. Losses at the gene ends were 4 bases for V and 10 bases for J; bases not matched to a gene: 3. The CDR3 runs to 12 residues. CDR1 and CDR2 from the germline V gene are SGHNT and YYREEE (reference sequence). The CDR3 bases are TGTGCCAGCAGCGGGGACAGGGGGTTCTACACCTTC. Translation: CASSGDRGFYTF.

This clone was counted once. The CDR3 coding sequence is TGTGCCAGTAGTACGCAGGGGAAAACCGGGGAGCTGTTTTTT. It codes for CASSTQGKTGELFF. This chain joins TRBV19 and TRBJ2-2, with D possibly matching TRBD1 (6 bases). Trimming pared 4 bases from V and 5 bases from J, leaving 11 bases between. CDR1 is LNHDA and CDR2 is SQIVND in the germline V gene (reference sequence). The CDR3 is made up of 14 amino acids.

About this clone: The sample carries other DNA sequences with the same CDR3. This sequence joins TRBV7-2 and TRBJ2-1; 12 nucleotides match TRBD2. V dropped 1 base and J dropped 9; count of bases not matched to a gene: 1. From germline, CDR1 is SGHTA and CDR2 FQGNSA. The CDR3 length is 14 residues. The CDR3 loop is CASSLGLAGVEQFF. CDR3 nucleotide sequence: TGTGCCAGCAGCTTAGGACTAGCGGGAGTTGAGCAGTTCTTC.

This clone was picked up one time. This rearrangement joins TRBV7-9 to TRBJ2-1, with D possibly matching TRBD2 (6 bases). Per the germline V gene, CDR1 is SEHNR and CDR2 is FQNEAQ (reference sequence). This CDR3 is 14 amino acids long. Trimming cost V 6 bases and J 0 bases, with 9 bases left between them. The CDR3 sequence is CASRNSGSYNEQFF. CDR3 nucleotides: TGTGCCAGCAGAAATAGCGGCTCCTACAATGAGCAGTTCTTC.